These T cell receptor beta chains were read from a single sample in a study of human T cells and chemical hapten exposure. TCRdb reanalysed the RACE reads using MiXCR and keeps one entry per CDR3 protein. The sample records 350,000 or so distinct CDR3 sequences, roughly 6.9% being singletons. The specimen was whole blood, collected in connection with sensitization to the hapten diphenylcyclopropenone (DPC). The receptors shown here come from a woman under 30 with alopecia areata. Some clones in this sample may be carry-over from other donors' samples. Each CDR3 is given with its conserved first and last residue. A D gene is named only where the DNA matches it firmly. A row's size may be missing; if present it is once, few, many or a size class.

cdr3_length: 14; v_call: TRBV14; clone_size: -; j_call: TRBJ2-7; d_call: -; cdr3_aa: CASSPSRRSYEQYF; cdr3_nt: TGTGCCAGCAGCCCCTCGAGGCGGAGCTACGAGCAGTACTTC
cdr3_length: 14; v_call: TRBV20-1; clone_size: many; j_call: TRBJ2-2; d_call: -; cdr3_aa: CSARGGTNTGELFF; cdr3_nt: TGCAGTGCTAGAGGCGGAACGAACACCGGGGAGCTGTTTTTT
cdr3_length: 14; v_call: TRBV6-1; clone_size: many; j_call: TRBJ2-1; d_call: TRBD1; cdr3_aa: CASAGGTHYNEQFF; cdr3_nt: TGTGCCAGCGCAGGGGGCACCCACTACAATGAGCAGTTCTTC
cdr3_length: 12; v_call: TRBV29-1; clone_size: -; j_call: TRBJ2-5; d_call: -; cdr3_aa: CSARGVQETQYF; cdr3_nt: TGCAGCGCAAGGGGAGTCCAAGAGACCCAGTACTTC
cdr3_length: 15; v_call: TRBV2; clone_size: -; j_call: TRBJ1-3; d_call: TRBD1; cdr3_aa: CASSTRTGAGNTIYF; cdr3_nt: TGTGCCAGCAGTACCCGGACAGGGGCTGGAAACACCATATATTTT
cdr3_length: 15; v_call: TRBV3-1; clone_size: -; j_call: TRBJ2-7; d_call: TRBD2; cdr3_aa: CASSQGSGGIDEQYF; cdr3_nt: TGTGCCAGCAGCCAGGGAAGCGGGGGTATCGACGAGCAGTACTTC
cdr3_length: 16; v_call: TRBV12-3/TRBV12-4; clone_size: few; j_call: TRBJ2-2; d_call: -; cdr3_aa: CASSEDTLSATGELFF; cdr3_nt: TGTGCCAGCAGCGAGGACACCCTCTCCGCCACCGGGGAGCTGTTTTTT
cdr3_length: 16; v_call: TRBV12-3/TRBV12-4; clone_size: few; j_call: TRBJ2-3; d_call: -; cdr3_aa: CASSSPTAPRLDTQYF; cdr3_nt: TGTGCCAGCAGTTCCCCAACCGCGCCGCGACTAGATACGCAGTATTTT
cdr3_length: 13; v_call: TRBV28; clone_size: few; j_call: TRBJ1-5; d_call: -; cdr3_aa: CASSFRRNQPQHF; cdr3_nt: TGTGCCAGCAGTTTTCGACGGAATCAGCCCCAGCATTTT
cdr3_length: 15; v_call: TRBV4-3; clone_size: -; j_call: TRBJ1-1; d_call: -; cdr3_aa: CASSQDSDTNTEAFF; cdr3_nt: TGCGCCAGCAGCCAAGATAGCGACACGAACACTGAAGCTTTCTTT
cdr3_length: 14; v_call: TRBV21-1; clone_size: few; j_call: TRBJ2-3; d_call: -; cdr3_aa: CASSKVPHTDTQYF; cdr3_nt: TGTGCCAGCAGCAAAGTGCCGCACACAGATACGCAGTATTTT
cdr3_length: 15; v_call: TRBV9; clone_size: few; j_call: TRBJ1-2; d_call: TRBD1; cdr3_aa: CASSPIPGQGARHTF; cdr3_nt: TGTGCCAGCAGCCCAATCCCCGGACAGGGGGCGCGGCACACCTTC
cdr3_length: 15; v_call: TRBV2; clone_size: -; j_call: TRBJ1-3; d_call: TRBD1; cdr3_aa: CASSRTGDTGNTIYF; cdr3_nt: TGTGCCAGCAGTCGTACAGGGGATACTGGAAACACCATATATTTT
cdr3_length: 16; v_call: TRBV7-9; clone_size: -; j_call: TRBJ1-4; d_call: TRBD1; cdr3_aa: CASSLLGTANNEKLFF; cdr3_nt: TGTGCCAGCAGCCTCCTTGGGACAGCTAATAATGAAAAACTGTTTTTT
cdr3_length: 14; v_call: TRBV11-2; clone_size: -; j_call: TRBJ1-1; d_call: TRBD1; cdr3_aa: CASSSGTGNTEAFF; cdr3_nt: TGTGCCAGCAGCTCAGGGACAGGGAACACTGAAGCTTTCTTT
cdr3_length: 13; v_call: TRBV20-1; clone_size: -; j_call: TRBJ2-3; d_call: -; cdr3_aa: CSAPQGSADTQYF; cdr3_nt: TGCAGTGCGCCACAAGGGAGCGCAGATACGCAGTATTTT
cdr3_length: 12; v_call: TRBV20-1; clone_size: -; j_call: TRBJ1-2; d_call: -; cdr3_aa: CSASHSNYGYTF; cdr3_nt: TGCAGTGCTAGCCACAGCAACTATGGCTACACCTTC
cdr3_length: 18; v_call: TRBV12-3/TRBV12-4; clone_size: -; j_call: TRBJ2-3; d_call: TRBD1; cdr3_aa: CASSLGQGVISRPDTQYF; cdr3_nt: TGTGCCAGCAGTTTAGGACAGGGAGTTATCTCGAGGCCAGATACGCAGTATTTT
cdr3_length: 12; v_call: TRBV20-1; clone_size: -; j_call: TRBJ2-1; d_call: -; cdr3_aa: CSAPWAINEQFF; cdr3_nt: TGCAGTGCCCCCTGGGCGATAAATGAGCAGTTCTTC
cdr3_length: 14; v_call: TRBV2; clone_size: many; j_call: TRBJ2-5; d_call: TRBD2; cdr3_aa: CASSATSGVKTQYF; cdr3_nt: TGTGCCAGCAGTGCGACTAGCGGGGTAAAGACCCAGTACTTC
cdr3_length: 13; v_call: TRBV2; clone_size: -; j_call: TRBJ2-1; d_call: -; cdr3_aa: CASSWTEYNKQFF; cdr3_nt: TGTGCCAGCAGTTGGACGGAATACAATAAGCAGTTCTTC
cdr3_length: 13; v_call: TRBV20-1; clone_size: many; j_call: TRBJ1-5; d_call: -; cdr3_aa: CSAGVGGNQPQHF; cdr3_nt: TGCAGTGCTGGTGTTGGGGGCAATCAGCCCCAGCATTTT
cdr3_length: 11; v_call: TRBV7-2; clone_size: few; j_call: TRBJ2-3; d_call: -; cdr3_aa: CASRASNTQYF; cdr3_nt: TGTGCCAGCAGGGCTAGCAATACGCAGTATTTT
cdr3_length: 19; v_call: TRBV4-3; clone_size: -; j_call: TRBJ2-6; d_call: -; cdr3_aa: CASSQSFGGVGSGANVLTF; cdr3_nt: TGCGCCAGCAGCCAATCCTTTGGCGGTGTGGGCTCTGGGGCCAACGTCCTGACTTTC
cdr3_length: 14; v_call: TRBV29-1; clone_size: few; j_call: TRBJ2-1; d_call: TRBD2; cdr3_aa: CSVVGLAGANEQFF; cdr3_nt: TGCAGCGTTGTCGGACTAGCGGGGGCCAATGAGCAGTTCTTC
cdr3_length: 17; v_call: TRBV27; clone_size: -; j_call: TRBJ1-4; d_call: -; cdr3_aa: CASSWDGGPGTNEKLFF; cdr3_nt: TGTGCCAGCAGTTGGGACGGAGGGCCGGGGACTAATGAAAAACTGTTTTTT
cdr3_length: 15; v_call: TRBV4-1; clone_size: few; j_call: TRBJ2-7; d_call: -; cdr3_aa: CASSQGENGIYEQYF; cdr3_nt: TGCGCCAGCAGCCAGGGAGAAAACGGGATTTACGAGCAGTACTTC
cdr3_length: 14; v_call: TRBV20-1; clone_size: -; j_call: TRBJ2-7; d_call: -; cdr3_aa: CSARRTASFYEQYF; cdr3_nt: TGCAGTGCTAGACGGACAGCAAGCTTCTACGAGCAGTACTTC
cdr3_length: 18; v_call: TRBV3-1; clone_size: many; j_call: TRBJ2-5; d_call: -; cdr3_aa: CASSQDGGVKTSQETQYF; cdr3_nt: TGTGCCAGCAGCCAAGATGGCGGGGTCAAAACCTCTCAAGAGACCCAGTACTTC
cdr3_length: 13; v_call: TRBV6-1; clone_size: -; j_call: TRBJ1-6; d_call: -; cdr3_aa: CASSDGDGSPLHF; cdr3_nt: TGTGCCAGCAGTGACGGCGACGGTTCACCCCTCCACTTT
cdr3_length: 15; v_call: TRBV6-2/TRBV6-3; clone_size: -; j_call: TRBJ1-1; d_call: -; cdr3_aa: CASSYSVTGRTEAFF; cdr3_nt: TGTGCCAGCAGTTACTCGGTAACAGGGAGGACTGAAGCTTTCTTT
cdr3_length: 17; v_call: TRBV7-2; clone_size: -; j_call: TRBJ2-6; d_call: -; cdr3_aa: CASSSRGVSAGANVLTF; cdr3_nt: TGTGCCAGCAGCTCCAGGGGGGTTAGTGCTGGGGCCAACGTCCTGACTTTC
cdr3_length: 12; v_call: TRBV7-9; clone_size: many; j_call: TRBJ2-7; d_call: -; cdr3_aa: CASSWEISEQYF; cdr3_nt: TGTGCCAGCAGCTGGGAAATTAGCGAGCAGTACTTC
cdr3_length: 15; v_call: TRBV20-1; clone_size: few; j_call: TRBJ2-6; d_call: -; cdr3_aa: CSARGGGDWANVLTF; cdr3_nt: TGCAGTGCTAGGGGAGGGGGCGATTGGGCCAACGTCCTGACTTTC
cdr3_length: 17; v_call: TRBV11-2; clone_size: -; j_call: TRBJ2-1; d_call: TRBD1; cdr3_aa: CASSLAKGQGSYNEQFF; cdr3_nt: TGTGCCAGCAGCTTAGCGAAAGGACAGGGCTCCTACAATGAGCAGTTCTTC
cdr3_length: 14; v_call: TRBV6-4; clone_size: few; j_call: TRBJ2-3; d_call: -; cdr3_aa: CASSDSWGTDTQYF; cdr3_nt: TGTGCCAGCAGTGACTCCTGGGGCACAGATACGCAGTATTTT
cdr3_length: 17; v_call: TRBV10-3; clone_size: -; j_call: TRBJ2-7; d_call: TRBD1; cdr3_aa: CATSNARTGESPYEQYF; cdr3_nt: TGTGCCACCTCGAACGCCCGGACAGGGGAGTCACCCTACGAGCAGTACTTC
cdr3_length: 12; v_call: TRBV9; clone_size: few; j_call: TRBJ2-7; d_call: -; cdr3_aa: CASSGVRNEQYF; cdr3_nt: TGTGCCAGCAGCGGCGTTCGGAACGAGCAGTACTTC
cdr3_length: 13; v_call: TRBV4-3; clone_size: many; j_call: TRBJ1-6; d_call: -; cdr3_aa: CASSQMTDSPLHF; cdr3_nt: TGCGCCAGCAGCCAAATGACGGATTCACCCCTCCACTTT
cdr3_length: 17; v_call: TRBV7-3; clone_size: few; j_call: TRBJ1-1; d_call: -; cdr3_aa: CASSLEGRGKGGTEAFF; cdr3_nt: TGTGCCAGCAGCTTAGAGGGGAGGGGGAAAGGAGGCACTGAAGCTTTCTTT
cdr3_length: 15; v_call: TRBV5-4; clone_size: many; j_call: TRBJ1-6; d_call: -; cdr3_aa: CASSLEVSYNSPLHF; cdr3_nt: TGTGCCAGCAGCTTAGAGGTCTCCTATAATTCACCCCTCCACTTT
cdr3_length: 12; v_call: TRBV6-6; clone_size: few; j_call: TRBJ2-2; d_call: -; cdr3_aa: CASSYVTGELFF; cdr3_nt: TGTGCCAGCAGTTATGTGACCGGGGAGCTGTTTTTT
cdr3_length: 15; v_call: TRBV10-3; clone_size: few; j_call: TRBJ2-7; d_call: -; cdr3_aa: CAISDEGTGSYEQYF; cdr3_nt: TGTGCCATCAGTGACGAGGGAACCGGGAGCTACGAGCAGTACTTC
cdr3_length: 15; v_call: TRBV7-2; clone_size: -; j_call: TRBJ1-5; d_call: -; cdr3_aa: CASSRASYSNQPQHF; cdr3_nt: TGTGCCAGCAGTAGGGCATCCTATAGCAATCAGCCCCAGCATTTT
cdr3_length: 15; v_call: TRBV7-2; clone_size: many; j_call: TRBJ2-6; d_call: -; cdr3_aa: CASSPTHSGANVLTF; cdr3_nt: TGTGCCAGCAGCCCGACACACTCTGGGGCCAACGTCCTGACTTTC